This entry features one TCR beta chain sequence. This CDR3 has 15 amino acids. Germline V gene lookup returns CDR1 MNHEY and CDR2 SVGAGI. V gave up 5 bases and J gave up 12 bases; unmatched junction bases: 13. The data derive from a study of blood T cell repertoires in COVID-19. As for the study in general: Samples taken during acute and convalescent COVID-19 were collected in the United States, Italy and Spain. Nucleic acid was either cDNA or gDNA, and it came from T cells, B-cell-depleted T cells, or PBMCs.

Sequenced by immunoSEQ multiplex PCR; TCRdb stores in-frame clones only, minus some. The profile shows roughly 49,000 clones, under 85% of them singletons. This chain uses TRBV6-5 with TRBJ2-1, with 10 bases lining up with TRBD2. This TCR came from a man aged 40-50 years with acute or convalescent COVID-19. Sequenced input: peripheral blood. CDR3 DNA: TGTGCCAGCAGTCCCTGGACTAGCGGCGCAGCAGGGCAGTTCTTC. This codes for CASSPWTSGAAGQFF.